The rows below give T cell receptor beta chains drawn from one sample of a study of early T cells in non-severe SARS-CoV-2 infection. TCRdb ran MiXCR on the 5' RACE reads and lists one entry per CDR3 protein. In the table there are over 60,000 distinct CDR3 sequences, about an eighth of which are singletons. Specimen: whole blood, collected at baseline. These receptors all come from an adult who was a healthcare worker with PCR-confirmed SARS-CoV-2 infection or an uninfected control (not recorded which). Each CDR3 is given with its conserved first and last residue. Fields, in order: CDR3 length, V gene, clone size, D gene, J gene, CDR3 DNA, CDR3 protein. The D gene is left open where the match is weak. A clone size is listed for some rows: how often the clone was seen (once, few, many), or a class if it is expanded.

>15|TRBV20-1|many|-|TRBJ1-1
TGCAGTGCTCCCAGTGGACAGAGACTGAACACTGAAGCTTTCTTT
CSAPSGQRLNTEAFF
>16|TRBV20-1|-|TRBD1|TRBJ1-6
TGCAGTGCTAGACGACAGGGGTTGTCCTATAATTCACCCCTCCACTTT
CSARRQGLSYNSPLHF
>15|TRBV2|many|-|TRBJ2-5
TGTGCCAGCAGTGAACTTGGGACCTTTCAAGAGACCCAGTACTTC
CASSELGTFQETQYF
>16|TRBV14|-|TRBD1|TRBJ2-7
TGTGCCAGCAGCCCCCCCTATGGAACAGGGGTTTACGAGCAGTACTTC
CASSPPYGTGVYEQYF
>16|TRBV7-2|few|TRBD1|TRBJ2-5
TGTGCCAGCAGCTTATCCGGGACAGGGGGAGGGGAGACCCAGTACTTC
CASSLSGTGGGETQYF
>15|TRBV4-3|many|-|TRBJ1-1
TGCGCCAGCAGCCAAAATACGCCAGGGGTGGATGAAGCTTTCTTT
CASSQNTPGVDEAFF
>15|TRBV4-3|medium-sized|-|TRBJ2-7
TGCGCCAGCAGCCAAGATCCGACTTCCTCCTACGAGCAGTACTTC
CASSQDPTSSYEQYF
>13|TRBV18|few|-|TRBJ1-5
TGTGCCAGCTCACCCCCCAGAAATCAGCCCCAGCATTTT
CASSPPRNQPQHF
>16|TRBV4-2|many|TRBD1|TRBJ2-7
TGTGCCAGCAGCCAAGAAGGCAGGGGGCGAACCTACGAGCAGTACTTC
CASSQEGRGRTYEQYF
>12|TRBV24-1|-|-|TRBJ2-7
TGTGCCACCAGTGGACCTACCTACGAGCAGTACTTC
CATSGPTYEQYF
>15|TRBV20-1|few|-|TRBJ1-4
TGCAGTGCTAGAGATCTCCAGTTACATAATGAAAAACTGTTTTTT
CSARDLQLHNEKLFF
>14|TRBV6-5|many|-|TRBJ1-2
TGTGCCAGCAGTTACTCGGCGGCTCCAGATGGCTACACCTTC
CASSYSAAPDGYTF
>13|TRBV6-5|many|-|TRBJ2-7
TGTGCCAGCAGTTTGGACGGAGACTACGAGCAGTACTTC
CASSLDGDYEQYF
>14|TRBV14|-|-|TRBJ1-3
TGTGCCAGCAGCCAAGTGTCTATGGGAAACACCATATATTTT
CASSQVSMGNTIYF
>14|TRBV29-1|many|TRBD1|TRBJ1-2
TGCAGCGTCCCCAAGGGTAGGGGGCAGAATGGCTACACCTTC
CSVPKGRGQNGYTF
>14|TRBV7-6|many|TRBD2|TRBJ2-3
TGTGCCAGCAGCCACGCGGGGGGCACAGATACGCAGTATTTT
CASSHAGGTDTQYF